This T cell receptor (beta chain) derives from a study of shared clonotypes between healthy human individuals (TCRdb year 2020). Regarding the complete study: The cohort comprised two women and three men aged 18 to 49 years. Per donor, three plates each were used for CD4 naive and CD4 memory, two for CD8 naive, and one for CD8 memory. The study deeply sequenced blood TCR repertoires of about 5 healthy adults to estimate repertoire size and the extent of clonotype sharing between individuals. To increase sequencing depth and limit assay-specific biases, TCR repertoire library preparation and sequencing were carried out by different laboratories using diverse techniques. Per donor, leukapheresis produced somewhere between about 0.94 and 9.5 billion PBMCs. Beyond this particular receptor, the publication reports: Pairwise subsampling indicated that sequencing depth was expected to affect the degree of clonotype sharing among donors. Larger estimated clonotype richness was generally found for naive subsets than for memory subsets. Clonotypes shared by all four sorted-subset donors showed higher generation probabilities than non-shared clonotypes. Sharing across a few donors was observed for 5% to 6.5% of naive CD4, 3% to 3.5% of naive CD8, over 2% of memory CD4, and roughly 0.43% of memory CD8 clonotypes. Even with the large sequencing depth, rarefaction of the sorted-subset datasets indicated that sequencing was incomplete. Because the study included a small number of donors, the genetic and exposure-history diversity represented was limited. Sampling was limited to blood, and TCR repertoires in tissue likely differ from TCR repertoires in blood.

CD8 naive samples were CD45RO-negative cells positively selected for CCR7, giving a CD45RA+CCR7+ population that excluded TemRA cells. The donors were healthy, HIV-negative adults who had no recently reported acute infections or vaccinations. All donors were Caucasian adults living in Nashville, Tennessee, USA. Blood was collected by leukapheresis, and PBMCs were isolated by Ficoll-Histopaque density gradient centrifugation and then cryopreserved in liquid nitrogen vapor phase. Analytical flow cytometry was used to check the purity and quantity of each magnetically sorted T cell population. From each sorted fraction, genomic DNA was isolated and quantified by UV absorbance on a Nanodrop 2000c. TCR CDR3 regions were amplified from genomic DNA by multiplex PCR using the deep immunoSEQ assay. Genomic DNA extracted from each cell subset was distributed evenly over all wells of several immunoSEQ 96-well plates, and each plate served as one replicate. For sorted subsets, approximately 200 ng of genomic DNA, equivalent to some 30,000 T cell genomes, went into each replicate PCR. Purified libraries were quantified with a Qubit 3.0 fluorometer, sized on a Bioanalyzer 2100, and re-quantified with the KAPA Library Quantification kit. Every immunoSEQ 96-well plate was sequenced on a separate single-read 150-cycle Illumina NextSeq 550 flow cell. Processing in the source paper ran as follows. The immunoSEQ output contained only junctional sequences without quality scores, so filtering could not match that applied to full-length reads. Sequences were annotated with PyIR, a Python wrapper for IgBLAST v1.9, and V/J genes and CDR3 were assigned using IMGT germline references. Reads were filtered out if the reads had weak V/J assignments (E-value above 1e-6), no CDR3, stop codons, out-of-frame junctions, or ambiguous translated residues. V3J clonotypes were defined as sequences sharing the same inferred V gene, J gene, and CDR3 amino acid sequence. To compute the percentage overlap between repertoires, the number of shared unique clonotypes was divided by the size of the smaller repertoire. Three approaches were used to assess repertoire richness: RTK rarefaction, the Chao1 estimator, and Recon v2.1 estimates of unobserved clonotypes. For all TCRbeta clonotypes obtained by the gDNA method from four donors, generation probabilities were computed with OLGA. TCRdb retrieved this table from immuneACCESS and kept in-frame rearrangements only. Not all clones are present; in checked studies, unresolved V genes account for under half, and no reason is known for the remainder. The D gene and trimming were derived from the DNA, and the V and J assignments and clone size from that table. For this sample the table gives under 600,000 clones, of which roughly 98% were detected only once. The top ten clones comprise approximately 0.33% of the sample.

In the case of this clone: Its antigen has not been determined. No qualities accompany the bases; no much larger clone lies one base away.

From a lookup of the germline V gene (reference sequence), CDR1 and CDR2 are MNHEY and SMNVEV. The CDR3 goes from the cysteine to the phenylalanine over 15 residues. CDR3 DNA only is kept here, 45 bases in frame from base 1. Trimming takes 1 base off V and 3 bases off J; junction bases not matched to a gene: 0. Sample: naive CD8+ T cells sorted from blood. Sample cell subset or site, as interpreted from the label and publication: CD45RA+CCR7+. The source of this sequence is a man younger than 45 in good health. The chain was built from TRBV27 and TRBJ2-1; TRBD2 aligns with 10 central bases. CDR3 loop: CASSLWTSGYNEQFF. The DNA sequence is TGTGCCAGCAGTTTATGGACTAGCGGCTACAATGAGCAGTTCTTC.